This T cell receptor beta chain was documented in a study of beta chain features in type 1 diabetes. Study-wide findings and caveats: Small HLA sub-analyses could not settle whether HLA shapes TCRB rearrangement. Diminished insertions and augmented deletions at VDJ junctions characterized type 1 diabetes patients.

All of the isolated RNA was reverse transcribed, so expressed TCRB transcripts were sequenced. Assay: immunoSEQ multiplex PCR; the TCRdb copy retains only in-frame clones and omits some. The sample contains approximately 38,000 clones, 64% of which appear only once. In total, each donor contributed a single heparinised blood draw that averaged about 120 mL. Points on this clone: The antigen is unknown.

Germline loops: CDR1 MNHNY, CDR2 SVGAGI (reference sequence). V was shortened by 10 bases and J by 3 bases, with 11 bases between the two germline ends. The CDR3 has 12 residues. The sequence was obtained from a woman in her twenties or thirties in good health. What was sequenced was Tregs from blood. The chain carries TRBV6-6 and TRBJ2-3, with TRBD1 as a possible D gene (6 bases). The CDR3 loop is CATGQITDTQYF. The CDR3 DNA is TGTGCCACCGGACAGATTACAGATACGCAGTATTTT.